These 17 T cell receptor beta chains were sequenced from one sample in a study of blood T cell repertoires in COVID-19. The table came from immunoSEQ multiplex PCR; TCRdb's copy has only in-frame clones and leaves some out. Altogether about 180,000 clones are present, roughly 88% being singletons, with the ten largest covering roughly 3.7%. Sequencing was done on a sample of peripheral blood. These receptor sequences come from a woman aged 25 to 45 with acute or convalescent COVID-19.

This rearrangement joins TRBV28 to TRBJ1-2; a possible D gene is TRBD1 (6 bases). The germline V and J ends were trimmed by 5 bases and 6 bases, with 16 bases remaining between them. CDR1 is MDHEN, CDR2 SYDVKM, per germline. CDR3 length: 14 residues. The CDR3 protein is CASSLTGLPNGYTF. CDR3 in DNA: TGTGCCAGCAGTCTTACAGGGCTGCCTAATGGCTACACCTTC.

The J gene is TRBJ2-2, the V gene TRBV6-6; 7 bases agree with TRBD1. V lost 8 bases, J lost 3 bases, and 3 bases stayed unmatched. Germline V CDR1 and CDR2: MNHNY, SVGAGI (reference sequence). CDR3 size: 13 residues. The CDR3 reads CASSQGYTGELFF. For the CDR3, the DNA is TGTGCCAGCTCACAGGGGTACACCGGGGAGCTGTTTTTT.

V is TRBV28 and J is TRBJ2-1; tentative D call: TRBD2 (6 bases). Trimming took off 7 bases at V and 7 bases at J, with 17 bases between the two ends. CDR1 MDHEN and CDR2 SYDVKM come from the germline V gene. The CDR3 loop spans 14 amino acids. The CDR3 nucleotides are TGTGCCAGCACAAGGGACTCGAGCATAAATGAGCAGTTCTTC. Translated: CASTRDSSINEQFF.

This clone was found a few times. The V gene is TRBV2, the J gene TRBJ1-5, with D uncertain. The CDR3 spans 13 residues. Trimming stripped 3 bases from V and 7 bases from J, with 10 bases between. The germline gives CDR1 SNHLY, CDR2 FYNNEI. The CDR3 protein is CASSDYREQPQHF. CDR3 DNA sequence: TGTGCCAGCAGTGATTACCGCGAGCAGCCCCAGCATTTT.

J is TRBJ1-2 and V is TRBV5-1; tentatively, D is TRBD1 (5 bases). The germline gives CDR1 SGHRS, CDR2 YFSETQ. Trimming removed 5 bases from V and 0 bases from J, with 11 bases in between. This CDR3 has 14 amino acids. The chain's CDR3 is CASSRGTSNYGYTF. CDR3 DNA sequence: TGCGCCAGCAGTAGGGGAACCTCTAACTATGGCTACACCTTC.

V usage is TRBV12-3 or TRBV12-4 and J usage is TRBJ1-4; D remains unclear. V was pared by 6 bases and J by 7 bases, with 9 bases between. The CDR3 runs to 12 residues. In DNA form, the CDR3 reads TGTGCCAGCAGCTCCGAGGGTGAAAAACTGTTTTTT. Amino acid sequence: CASSSEGEKLFF.

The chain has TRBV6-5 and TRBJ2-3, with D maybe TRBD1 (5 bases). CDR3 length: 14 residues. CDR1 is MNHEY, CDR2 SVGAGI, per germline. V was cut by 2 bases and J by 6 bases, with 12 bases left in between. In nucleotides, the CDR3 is TGTGCCAGCAGTTACCAGGTCCAGGGCGATACGCAGTATTTT. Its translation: CASSYQVQGDTQYF.

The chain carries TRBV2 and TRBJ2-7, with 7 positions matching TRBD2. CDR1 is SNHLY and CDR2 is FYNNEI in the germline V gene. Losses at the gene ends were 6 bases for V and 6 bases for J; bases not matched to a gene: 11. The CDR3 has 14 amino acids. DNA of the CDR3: TGTGCCAGCAGCACGACTAGCCCCGGGGGCGAGCAGTACTTC. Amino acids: CASSTTSPGGEQYF.

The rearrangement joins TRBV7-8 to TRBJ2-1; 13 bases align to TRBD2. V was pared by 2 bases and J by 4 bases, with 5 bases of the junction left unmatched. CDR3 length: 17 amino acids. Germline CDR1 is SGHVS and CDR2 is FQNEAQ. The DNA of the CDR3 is TGTGCCAGCAGCTTATACGGACTAGCGGGAGATTACAATGAGCAGTTCTTC. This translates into CASSLYGLAGDYNEQFF.

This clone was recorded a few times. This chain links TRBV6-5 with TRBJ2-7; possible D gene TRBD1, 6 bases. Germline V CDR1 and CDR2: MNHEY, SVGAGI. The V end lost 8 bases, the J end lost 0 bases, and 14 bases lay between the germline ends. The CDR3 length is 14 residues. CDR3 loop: CASYPTGSSYEQYF. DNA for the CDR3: TGTGCCAGCTATCCGACAGGTTCCTCCTACGAGCAGTACTTC.

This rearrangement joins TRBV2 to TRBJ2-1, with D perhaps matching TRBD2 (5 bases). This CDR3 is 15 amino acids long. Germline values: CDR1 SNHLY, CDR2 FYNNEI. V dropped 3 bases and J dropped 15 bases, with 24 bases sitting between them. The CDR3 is CASSDLGGRASNAFF. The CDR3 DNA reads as TGTGCCAGCAGTGACCTTGGCGGGCGAGCCTCCAATGCGTTCTTC.

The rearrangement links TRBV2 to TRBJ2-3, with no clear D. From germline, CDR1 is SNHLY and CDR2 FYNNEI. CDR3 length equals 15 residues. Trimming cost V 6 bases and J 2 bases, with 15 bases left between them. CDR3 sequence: CASRFPDIPTDTQYF. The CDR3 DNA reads TGTGCCAGCAGGTTCCCAGACATCCCCACAGATACGCAGTATTTT.

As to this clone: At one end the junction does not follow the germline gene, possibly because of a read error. The CDR3 DNA is TGTGCTAGCAGCCAAAATGCGGGAGAGACCCAGTACTTC. Amino acids: CASSQNAGETQYF. The chain joins TRBV7-7 to TRBJ2-5, with D perhaps TRBD2 (5 bases). Germline CDR1 is SSHAT and CDR2 is FNYEAQ (reference sequence). The CDR3 is 13 residues long. The full variable domain, completed using reference TRBV7-7 and TRBJ2-5, is GAGVSQSPRYKVTKRGQDVTLRCDPISSHATLYWYQQALGQGPEFLTYFNYEAQPDKSGLPSDRFSAERPEGSISTLTIQRTEQRDSAMYRCASSQNAGETQYFGPGTRLLVL.

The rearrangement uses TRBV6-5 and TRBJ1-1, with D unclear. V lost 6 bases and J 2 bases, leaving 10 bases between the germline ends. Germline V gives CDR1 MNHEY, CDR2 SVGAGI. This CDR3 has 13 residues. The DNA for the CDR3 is TGTGCCAGCAGCCTAGAGGTCAACACTGAAGCTTTCTTT. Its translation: CASSLEVNTEAFF.

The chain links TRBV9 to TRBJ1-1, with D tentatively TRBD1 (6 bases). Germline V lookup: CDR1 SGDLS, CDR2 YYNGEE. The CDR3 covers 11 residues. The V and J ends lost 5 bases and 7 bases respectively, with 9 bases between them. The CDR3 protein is CASSKGGEAFF. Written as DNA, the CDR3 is TGTGCCAGCAGTAAAGGGGGTGAAGCTTTCTTT.

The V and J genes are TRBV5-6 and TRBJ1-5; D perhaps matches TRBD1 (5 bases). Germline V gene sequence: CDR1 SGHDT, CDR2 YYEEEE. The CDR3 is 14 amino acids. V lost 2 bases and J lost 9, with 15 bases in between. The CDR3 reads CASSFRQGSGPQHF. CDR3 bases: TGTGCCAGCAGCTTTCGGCAGGGCTCTGGGCCCCAGCATTTT.

Here the CDR3 DNA reads TGTGCCATCAGTGAGTCCGGGACAGGGGGCGATCAGCCCCAGCATTTT. As protein: CAISESGTGGDQPQHF. The chain links TRBV10-3 to TRBJ1-5; 12 bases fit TRBD1. This CDR3 has 16 amino acids. Germline V gene data show CDR1 as ENHRY and CDR2 as SYGVKD. With 0 bases clipped from V and 5 bases from J, the junction kept 2 bases outside the gene matches.